This T cell receptor (beta chain) was recorded in a study of T-cell memory formation after mild COVID-19. Overall study findings and caveats: The authors did not confirm SARS-CoV-2 specificity of second-wave clones peaking day 37. CD4+ contracting clones were mainly CM and EM; CD8+ ones, EMRA.

In this sample, this clonotype turned up a few times. Its target is unknown. This CDR3 has 16 amino acids. V gave up 1 base and J gave up 0 bases, with 7 bases separating them. Germline V gives CDR1 MGHRA, CDR2 YSYEKL. After 5'RACE with constant-segment primers, TCR alpha and TCR beta cDNA libraries carrying sample barcodes and UMIs were obtained. From the 5' RACE reads, TCRdb called clonotypes with MiXCR, one entry per CDR3 protein. The data show hundreds of thousands of distinct CDR3 sequences, less than 25% seen once. The genes are TRBV4-1 and TRBJ1-6, with D perhaps TRBD1 (5 bases). The clonotype comes from an adult woman who had mild COVID-19 (a few samples of this study predate the infection). Cell type and time point are not known. The material sequenced was PBMCs or a T cell subset sorted from them (not recorded which). The CDR3 sequence is CASSQGGSSYNSPLHF. As DNA, the CDR3 is TGCGCCAGCAGCCAAGGGGGGAGCTCCTATAATTCACCCCTCCACTTT.